The 27 T cell receptor beta chains below were found in one sample sequenced in a study of blood T cell repertoires in COVID-19. The assay was immunoSEQ multiplex PCR, and TCRdb's table has in-frame clones only and misses some. This table holds 210,000 or so clones, approximately 80% found once. The sample consisted of PBMCs or T cells enriched from blood (not recorded which). The receptor set was obtained from a man between 60 and 75 years old who had recovered from COVID-19.

This clone has more than one count but fewer than ten. V usage is TRBV29-1 and J usage is TRBJ2-1; D gene uncertain. The CDR3 runs to 14 residues. The V end lost 7 bases, the J end lost 2 bases, and 15 bases lay between the germline ends. Germline CDR1 SQVTM, CDR2 ANQGSEA. CDR3 in DNA: TGCAGCGCGGTGGAGTACCTTGCCTACAATGAGCAGTTCTTC. Encoded protein: CSAVEYLAYNEQFF.

The CDR3 loop reads CASSLGELAGAREQYF. Here the CDR3 DNA reads TGCGCCAGCAGCTTGGGGGAGCTAGCGGGGGCAAGGGAGCAGTACTTC. The chain uses TRBV5-1 and TRBJ2-7, with 10 bases lining up with TRBD2. With V trimmed by 0 bases and J by 7 bases, 10 bases remained unmatched. The CDR3 is 16 amino acids. CDR1 and CDR2 (germline): SGHRS, YFSETQ. Full variable domain (rest looked up from reference TRBV5-1 and TRBJ2-7): KAGVTQTPRYLIKTRGQQVTLSCSPISGHRSVSWYQQTPGQGLQFLFEYFSETQRNKGNFPGRFSGRQFSNSRSEMNVSTLELGDSALYLCASSLGELAGAREQYFGPGTRLTVT.

The CDR3 region is CSVDWSMNTEAFF. CDR3 nucleotides: TGCAGCGTTGATTGGAGCATGAACACTGAAGCTTTCTTT. The chain uses TRBV29-1 and TRBJ1-1; D unresolved. Germline V gives CDR1 SQVTM, CDR2 ANQGSEA. Trimming took off 3 bases at V and 0 bases at J, with 8 bases between the two ends. CDR3 size: 13 residues.

The genes are TRBV7-3 and TRBJ2-7, with 9 bases identical to TRBD2. The V gene's germline CDR1 is SGHTA and CDR2 FQGTGA. The CDR3 extends over 15 amino acids. The ends lost 5 bases at V and 0 bases at J; junction bases unmatched: 5. The CDR3 is CASSPTSGSSYEQYF. The CDR3 region has the DNA TGTGCCAGCAGCCCGACTAGCGGAAGCTCCTACGAGCAGTACTTC. The variable domain in full, with the rest retrieved from reference TRBV7-3 and TRBJ2-7, is GAGVSQTPSNKVTEKGKYVELRCDPISGHTALYWYRQSLGQGPEFLIYFQGTGAADDSGLPNDRFFAVRPEGSVSTLKIQRTERGDSAVYLCASSPTSGSSYEQYFGPGTRLTVT.

The chain uses TRBV27 and TRBJ1-1; D is ambiguous. The CDR3 loop spans 14 amino acids. From germline, CDR1 is MNHEY and CDR2 SMNVEV (reference sequence). The V and J ends lost 7 bases and 1 base respectively, with 13 bases between them. CDR3 sequence (DNA): TGTGCCAGCAAACCCGGGGTGGCGAACACTGAAGCTTTCTTT. Its translation: CASKPGVANTEAFF.

CDR3: CASSLWGEETQYF. The CDR3, as DNA: TGTGCCAGCAGCTTGTGGGGAGAGGAGACCCAGTACTTC. The chain is built from TRBV7-9 and TRBJ2-5; perhaps TRBD2 as D (5 bases). The CDR3 contains 13 residues. Germline-derived CDR1 and CDR2 are SEHNR and FQNEAQ (reference sequence). The germline V and J ends were trimmed by 3 bases and 5 bases, with 10 bases remaining between them.

The V and J genes are TRBV6-5 and TRBJ1-2; D unclear. Germline V gene sequence: CDR1 MNHEY, CDR2 SVGAGI. The CDR3 runs 15 residues. V shed 6 bases and J shed 5 bases, with 19 bases lying between them. CDR3 DNA sequence: TGTGCCAGCAGATCCCCGTGGGCCGATAGATATGGCTACACCTTC. It yields the protein CASRSPWADRYGYTF.

The chain recombines TRBV9 with TRBJ1-4, with 9 bases lining up with TRBD1. The germline V gene has CDR1 SGDLS and CDR2 YYNGEE. J was trimmed by 3 bases and V by 4 bases; bases with no gene match: 13. The CDR3 runs to 18 residues. The CDR3 sequence: CASSPTAGTGSANEKLFF. The CDR3 nucleotides are TGTGCCAGCAGCCCTACCGCCGGGACAGGGTCGGCTAATGAAAAACTGTTTTTT.

The chain uses TRBV24-1 and TRBJ1-2; D call uncertain. Deletions cut 0 bases from V and 5 bases from J, with 9 bases between. CDR3 length: 14 residues. Germline CDR1 and CDR2: KGHDR and SFDVKD. In DNA, the CDR3 is TGTGCCACCAGTGATTTGGAGGAAGAATATGGCTACACCTTC. Its translation is CATSDLEEEYGYTF.

V usage is TRBV19 and J usage is TRBJ2-1, with 7 bases aligning to TRBD1. The CDR3 sequence is 13 residues long. V lost 6 bases to trimming and J lost 2 bases; unmatched junction nucleotides: 1. The germline gives CDR1 LNHDA, CDR2 SQIVND (reference sequence). The CDR3 DNA follows: TGTGCCAGTAGCCAGGGGGCCTACAATGAGCAGTTCTTC. Its protein product is CASSQGAYNEQFF.

This clone was observed a handful of times. The CDR3 coding sequence is TGTGCCAGCAGCTTGGGGGCAGGGAACACTGAAGCTTTCTTT. Translation gives CASSLGAGNTEAFF. The chain links TRBV5-8 to TRBJ1-1; D not resolved. Germline V gene lookup returns CDR1 SGHTS and CDR2 YDEGEE. Trimming cost V 0 bases and J 1 base, with 7 bases left between them. The CDR3 runs 14 residues.

CDR3 nucleotides: TGTGCCAGCAGCACTAAGGACAGGCCTTCTGGAAACACCATATATTTT. It is translated as CASSTKDRPSGNTIYF. J is TRBJ1-3 and V is TRBV5-4, with TRBD1 matching over 7 bases. The CDR3 contains 16 residues. Germline values: CDR1 SGHNT, CDR2 YYREEE (reference sequence). Trimming at V came to 4 bases and at J to 1 base, leaving 8 bases not matched to a gene.

The chain has TRBV7-9 and TRBJ1-1; possibly TRBD1 for D (6 bases). Trimming removed 6 bases from V and 6 bases from J, with 8 bases in between. CDR1 and CDR2 from the germline V gene are SEHNR and FQNEAQ (reference sequence). This CDR3 has 11 amino acids. The CDR3 reads CASRPGAEAFF. The CDR3 DNA is TGTGCCAGCAGGCCAGGGGCTGAAGCTTTCTTT.

The chain employs TRBV11-3 and TRBJ2-1; D possibly corresponds to TRBD2 (6 bases). V gave up 0 bases and J gave up 7 bases, with 13 bases separating them. Germline V gene data show CDR1 as SGHNT and CDR2 as YENEEA. This CDR3 has 15 residues. The CDR3 nucleotides are TGTGCCAGCAGCTTAGATAGCCAGGGAGGAAATGAGCAGTTCTTC. Residues: CASSLDSQGGNEQFF.

V usage is TRBV18 and J usage is TRBJ2-3; possible D gene TRBD1, 6 bases. The CDR3 is 13 residues long. Trimming took 2 bases from V and 3 from J, leaving 6 bases between them. Germline CDR1 is KGHSH and CDR2 is LQKENI. CDR3 in amino acids: CASSPDRTDTQYF. CDR3 bases: TGTGCCAGCTCACCAGACAGGACAGATACGCAGTATTTT.

This sequence joins TRBV9 and TRBJ2-2, with TRBD1 identical over 8 bases. The CDR3 spans 15 residues. Germline V gene lookup returns CDR1 SGDLS and CDR2 YYNGEE. Unmatched junction bases numbered 7, after V lost 3 bases and J lost 6 bases. CDR3 residues: CASSGDRGRAGELFF. In DNA form, the CDR3 reads TGTGCCAGCAGCGGTGACAGGGGAAGAGCCGGGGAGCTGTTTTTT.

The rearrangement links TRBV5-1 to TRBJ2-7; maybe TRBD1 (6 bases). This CDR3 spans 15 amino acids. Trimming stripped 0 bases from V and 4 bases from J, with 14 bases between. Germline V gives CDR1 SGHRS, CDR2 YFSETQ. The CDR3 is CASSLGTGTGYEQYF. CDR3 coding DNA: TGCGCCAGCAGCTTGGGCACAGGGACGGGGTACGAGCAGTACTTC.

The chain combines TRBV20-1 with TRBJ2-7; 8 positions match TRBD1. V lost 6 bases to trimming and J lost 5 bases; unmatched junction nucleotides: 3. The germline CDR1 and CDR2 sequences are DFQATT and SNEGSKA (reference sequence). The CDR3 consists of 11 residues. CDR3 amino acids: CSARTGNEQYF. The CDR3 DNA reads as TGCAGTGCCAGGACAGGGAACGAGCAGTACTTC.

The chain links TRBV5-3 to TRBJ1-3; TRBD1 matches 10 bases. TRBV5-3 is flagged as an ORF with uncertain function. The CDR3 covers 18 residues. V dropped 10 bases and J dropped 0; count of bases not matched to a gene: 16. The CDR3 loop reads CAGDRDRGPSSSGNTIYF. In DNA, the CDR3 is TGTGCCGGAGACCGGGACAGGGGTCCCTCGAGCTCTGGAAACACCATATATTTT.

The chain employs TRBV11-3 and TRBJ2-5; D perhaps matches TRBD1 (6 bases). The CDR3 runs to 15 residues. From germline, CDR1 is SGHNT and CDR2 YENEEA. V dropped 1 base and J dropped 4 bases, with 13 bases sitting between them. The CDR3 coding sequence is TGTGCCAGCAGCTTAGGGGGACAATCTGGAGAGACCCAGTACTTC. Its translation: CASSLGGQSGETQYF.

The rearrangement uses TRBV6-5 and TRBJ2-7; D possibly corresponds to TRBD1 (5 bases). There are 12 residues in the CDR3. The V gene's germline CDR1 is MNHEY and CDR2 SVGAGI. Trimming left V 4 bases short and J 3 bases short, with 7 bases between. CDR3 DNA: TGTGCCAGCAGTTTAGACAGCTACGAGCAGTACTTC. Translation: CASSLDSYEQYF.

The rearrangement uses TRBV20-1 and TRBJ2-2; D gene uncertain. The V gene's germline CDR1 is DFQATT and CDR2 SNEGSKA (reference sequence). The CDR3 runs to 11 residues. V gave up 3 bases and J gave up 3 bases, with 2 bases separating them. The chain's CDR3 is CSASYTGELFF. The CDR3 DNA reads TGCAGTGCTAGCTACACCGGGGAGCTGTTTTTT.

V and J are TRBV4-3 and TRBJ1-6, with unresolved D. Trimming took off 2 bases at V and 0 bases at J, with 8 bases between the two ends. The CDR3 is 16 amino acids. Per germline, CDR1 LGHNA and CDR2 YSLEER. CDR3 nucleotide sequence: TGCGCCAGCAGCCAAACCCTGAGCTCCTATAATTCACCCCTCCACTTT. Residues: CASSQTLSSYNSPLHF.

The V and J genes are TRBV27 and TRBJ1-6, with D hard to call. The germline V gene has CDR1 MNHEY and CDR2 SMNVEV (reference sequence). The CDR3 extends over 15 amino acids. The ends were cut back, 5 bases at V and 0 bases at J, with 8 bases in the middle. CDR3 loop: CASSPAYSYNSPLHF. CDR3 nucleotide sequence: TGTGCCAGCAGTCCCGCCTACTCCTATAATTCACCCCTCCACTTT.

The chain recombines TRBV18 with TRBJ2-7; 10 bases are a match to TRBD1. This CDR3 has 16 amino acids. The V segment lost 5 bases and the J segment 6 bases; nucleotides outside the gene matches: 13. Germline assignment: CDR1 KGHSH and CDR2 LQKENI. CDR3 sequence: CASSENRDRGKSEQYF. Here the CDR3 DNA reads TGTGCCAGCTCAGAGAACCGGGACAGGGGCAAATCCGAGCAGTACTTC.

The J gene is TRBJ1-2, the V gene TRBV2; no clear D. The V gene's germline CDR1 is SNHLY and CDR2 FYNNEI. The CDR3 has 14 amino acids. Trimming took off 2 bases at V and 8 bases at J, with 15 bases between the two ends. In nucleotides, the CDR3 is TGTGCCAGCAGTGAATTACTTACGTTTTCGGGCTACACCTTC. This sequence encodes CASSELLTFSGYTF.

The chain is built from TRBV11-1 and TRBJ2-5, with 9 bases fitting TRBD1. Unmatched junction bases numbered 1, after V lost 5 bases and J lost 3 bases. Germline V gene lookup returns CDR1 SGHAT and CDR2 FQDESV (reference sequence). The CDR3 sequence is 13 residues long. The DNA of the CDR3 is TGTGCCAGCAGCCGGGACAGGGAAGAGACCCAGTACTTC. Amino acid sequence: CASSRDREETQYF.